This T cell receptor (beta chain) was observed in a study of response to subunit inactivated influenza vaccine. TCRdb re-derived calls from the RT-PCR reads in MiXCR, one entry per CDR3 protein. The table shows roughly 520,000 distinct CDR3 sequences, with about 25% occurring only once. Per the germline V gene, CDR1 is SGHRS and CDR2 is YFSETQ. Trimming took 7 bases from V and 4 from J, leaving 21 bases between them. This CDR3 contains 16 residues. This receptor was taken from a man in his fifties who received an inactivated influenza vaccine. The V call is TRBV5-1, the J call TRBJ2-1; D is tentatively TRBD1 or TRBD2 (5 bases each). Sequences were derived from CD4+ T cells sorted from PBMCs, sampled around 5 days after vaccination. The CDR3 DNA is TGCGCCAGCTACCGAGGGGCGGTTGGAGTGTACAATGAGCAGTTCTTC. It yields the protein CASYRGAVGVYNEQFF.